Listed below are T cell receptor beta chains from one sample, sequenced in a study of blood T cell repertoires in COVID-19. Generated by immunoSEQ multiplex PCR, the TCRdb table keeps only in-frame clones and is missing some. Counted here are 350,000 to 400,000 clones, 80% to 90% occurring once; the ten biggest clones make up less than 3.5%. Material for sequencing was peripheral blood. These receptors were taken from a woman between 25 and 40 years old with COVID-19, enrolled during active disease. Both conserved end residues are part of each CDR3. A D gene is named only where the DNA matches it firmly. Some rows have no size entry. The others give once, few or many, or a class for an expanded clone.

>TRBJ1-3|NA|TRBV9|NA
TGTGCCAGCAGCACCCAAGGGAGGGGTGGCGCGATCTCTGGAAACACCATATATTTT
CASSTQGRGGAISGNTIYF
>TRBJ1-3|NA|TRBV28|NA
TGTGCCAGCAGTTTTGGGGTTGCGGGTTTTGAGTTCATATATTTT
CASSFGVAGFEFIYF
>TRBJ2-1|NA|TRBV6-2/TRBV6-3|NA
TGTGCCAGCAGTTACACAGGGTCCATACCTGAGCAGTTCTTC
CASSYTGSIPEQFF
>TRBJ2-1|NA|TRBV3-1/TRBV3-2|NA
TGTGCCAGCAGCCAAGATGTAGTATCCTACAATGAGCAGTTCTTC
CASSQDVVSYNEQFF
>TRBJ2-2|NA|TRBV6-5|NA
TGTGCCAGCAGAGGAGTCAACGCGAACACCGGGGAGCTGTTTTTT
CASRGVNANTGELFF
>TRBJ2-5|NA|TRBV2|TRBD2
TGTGCCAGCAGGACTAGCGGGGGGGAGGAGACCCAGTACTTC
CASRTSGGEETQYF
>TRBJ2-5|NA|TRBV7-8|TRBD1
TGTGCCAGCACCATAGGCAACAGGGGGCGTAGGGAGACCCAGTACTTC
CASTIGNRGRRETQYF
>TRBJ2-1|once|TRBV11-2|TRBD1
TGTGCCAGCAGCGTTGGGACAGTTTACAATGAGCAGTTCTTC
CASSVGTVYNEQFF
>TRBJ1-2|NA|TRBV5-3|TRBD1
TGTGCCAGAAGCTCTCGGACAGGGCGCCAGGGTGGCTACACCTTC
CARSSRTGRQGGYTF
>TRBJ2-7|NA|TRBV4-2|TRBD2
TGTGCCAGCAGCCTTGGCGGGAGCTCCTACGAGCAGTACTTC
CASSLGGSSYEQYF
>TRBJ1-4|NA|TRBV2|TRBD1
TGTGCCAGCAGACTCAGGACAGGGGCGGGTGAAAAACTGTTTTTT
CASRLRTGAGEKLFF
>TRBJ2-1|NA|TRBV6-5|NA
TGTGCCAGGACACTAGGGGAGCAGTTCTTC
CARTLGEQFF
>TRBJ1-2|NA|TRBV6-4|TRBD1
TGTGCCAGCAGTGACCGGGACAGGGGGCCGTTTGGCTACACCTTC
CASSDRDRGPFGYTF
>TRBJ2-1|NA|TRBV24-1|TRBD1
TGTGCCACCAGTGCCGGGGACAGGGGGCATGACTTCTACAATGAGCAGTTCTTC
CATSAGDRGHDFYNEQFF
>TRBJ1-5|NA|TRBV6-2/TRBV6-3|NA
TGTGCCAGCAGTTATGGCAAGAATCAGCCCCAGCATTTT
CASSYGKNQPQHF
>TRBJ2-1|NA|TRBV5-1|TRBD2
TGCGCCAGCAGCTTGGGGCCGAGGACTAGCGGACTCCCGCCGGGTGTGCAGTTCTTC
CASSLGPRTSGLPPGVQFF
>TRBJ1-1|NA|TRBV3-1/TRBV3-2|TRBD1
TGTGCCAGCAGCCAAGATTTTGACAGGGGCTCCCCGAACACTGAAGCTTTCTTT
CASSQDFDRGSPNTEAFF
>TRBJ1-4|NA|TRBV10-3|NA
TGTGCCAGCCGGGACAATTCACGTAATGAAAAACTGTTTTTT
CASRDNSRNEKLFF
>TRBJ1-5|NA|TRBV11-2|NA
TGTGCCAGCAGCTCTGACAGATACAATCAGCCCCAGCATTTT
CASSSDRYNQPQHF
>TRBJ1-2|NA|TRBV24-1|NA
TGTGCCACCAGTGATTATCCAGGGGCCTATGGCTACACCTTC
CATSDYPGAYGYTF
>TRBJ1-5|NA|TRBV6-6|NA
TGTGCCAGCAGTTACTCGGGGGGGTTGGAGCCCCAGCATTTT
CASSYSGGLEPQHF
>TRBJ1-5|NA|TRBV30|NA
TGTGCCTGGAGTGTACAGAGCAATCAGCCCCAGCATTTT
CAWSVQSNQPQHF
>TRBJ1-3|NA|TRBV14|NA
TGTGCCAGCAGCCCGTACGGGAGCTCTGGAAACACCATATATTTT
CASSPYGSSGNTIYF
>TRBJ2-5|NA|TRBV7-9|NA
TGTGCCAGCAGCCCTCTCGAGGAGACCCAGTACTTC
CASSPLEETQYF
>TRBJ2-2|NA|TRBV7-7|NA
TGTGCTAGCAGCCCAGGGACCGGGGAGCTGTTTTTT
CASSPGTGELFF
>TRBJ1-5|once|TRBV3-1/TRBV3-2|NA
TGTGCCAGGGCCATGAGGACAGTCTTGAATAGCAATCAGCCCCAGCATTTT
CARAMRTVLNSNQPQHF
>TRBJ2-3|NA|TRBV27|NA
TGTGCCAGCAGTCATGGACAGCGAAGTTCCACAGATACGCAGTATTTT
CASSHGQRSSTDTQYF
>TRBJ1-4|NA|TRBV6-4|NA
TGTGCCAGCAGTGAGGCTCAGGGTGAAAAACTGTTTTTT
CASSEAQGEKLFF
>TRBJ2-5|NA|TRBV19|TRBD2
TGTGCCAGTAGTATGGGAGGGATCCAAGAGACCCAGTACTTC
CASSMGGIQETQYF
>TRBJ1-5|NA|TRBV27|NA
TGTGCCAGCAGTCAGGGAAATCAGCCCCAGCATTTT
CASSQGNQPQHF
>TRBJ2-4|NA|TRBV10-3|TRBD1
TGTGCCATCAGTGAGTCGGCAGGGGGACCCAAAAACATTCAGTACTTC
CAISESAGGPKNIQYF
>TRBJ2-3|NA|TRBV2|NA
TGTGCCAGCGGAAGCGGGACAAGCACAGATACGCAGTATTTT
CASGSGTSTDTQYF
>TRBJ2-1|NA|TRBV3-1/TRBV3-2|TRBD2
TGTGCCAGCAGCCCTAGGGCTAGCGGGCACAATGAGCAGTTCTTC
CASSPRASGHNEQFF
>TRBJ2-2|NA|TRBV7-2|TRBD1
TGTGCCAGCACCGGGACAGGGAACACCGGGGAGCTGTTTTTT
CASTGTGNTGELFF
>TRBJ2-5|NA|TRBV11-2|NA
TGTGCCAGCAGCTTAGTTTACGGGGGCCAAGAGACCCAGTACTTC
CASSLVYGGQETQYF
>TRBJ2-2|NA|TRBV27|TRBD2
TGTGCCAGCAGACCTCCCGGACTAGCGGGAGGGAACACCGGGGAGCTGTTTTTT
CASRPPGLAGGNTGELFF
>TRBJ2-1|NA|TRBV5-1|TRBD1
TGCGCCAGCAGCTTCCAACAGGGGGCCTACAATGAGCAGTTCTTC
CASSFQQGAYNEQFF
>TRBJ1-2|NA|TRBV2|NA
TGTGCCAGCAGTGGCCAACCAGGGGCTGGCTACACCTTC
CASSGQPGAGYTF
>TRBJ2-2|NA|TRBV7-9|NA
TGTGCCAGCAGCCTCCAGGGGTGGACCGGGGAGCTGTTTTTT
CASSLQGWTGELFF
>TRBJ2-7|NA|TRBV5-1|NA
TGCGCCAGCAGCGGCGACCCGGGACAAAACTCCTACGAGCAGTACTTC
CASSGDPGQNSYEQYF
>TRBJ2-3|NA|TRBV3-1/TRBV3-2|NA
TGTGCCAGCAGCCGCGGAATCATAATACCCACAGATACGCAGTATTTT
CASSRGIIIPTDTQYF
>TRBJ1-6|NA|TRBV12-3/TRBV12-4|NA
TGTGCCAGCAGTAATCAGCTAGTACCCCTCCACTTT
CASSNQLVPLHF
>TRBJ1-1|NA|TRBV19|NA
TGTGCCAGTAGTACTGAGATGAACACTGAAGCTTTCTTT
CASSTEMNTEAFF
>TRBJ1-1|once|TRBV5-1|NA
TGCGCCAGCAGCCCCTCGGGTGGAGGGAGGGACACTGAAGCTTTCTTT
CASSPSGGGRDTEAFF
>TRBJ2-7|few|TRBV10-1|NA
TGCGCCAGCGGGGACACCTACGAGCAGTACTTC
CASGDTYEQYF
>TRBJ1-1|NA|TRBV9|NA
TGTGCCAGCAGCGGGAGTGGATTAAACACTGAAGCTTTCTTT
CASSGSGLNTEAFF
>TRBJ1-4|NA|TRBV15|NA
TGTGCCACCAGCAGAGATGAGGGACAAGACAATGAAAAACTGTTTTTT
CATSRDEGQDNEKLFF
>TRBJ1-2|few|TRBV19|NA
TGTGCCAGTAGTATAACAGGGACGTTTAACTATGGCTACACCTTC
CASSITGTFNYGYTF
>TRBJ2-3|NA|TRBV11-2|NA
TGTGCCAGCAGCTCAGAGGGGCGGGATACGCAGTATTTT
CASSSEGRDTQYF
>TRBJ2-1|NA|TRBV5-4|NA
TGTGCCAGCAGCAAAGGAGGAGAAGGGTCCAATGAGCAGTTCTTC
CASSKGGEGSNEQFF